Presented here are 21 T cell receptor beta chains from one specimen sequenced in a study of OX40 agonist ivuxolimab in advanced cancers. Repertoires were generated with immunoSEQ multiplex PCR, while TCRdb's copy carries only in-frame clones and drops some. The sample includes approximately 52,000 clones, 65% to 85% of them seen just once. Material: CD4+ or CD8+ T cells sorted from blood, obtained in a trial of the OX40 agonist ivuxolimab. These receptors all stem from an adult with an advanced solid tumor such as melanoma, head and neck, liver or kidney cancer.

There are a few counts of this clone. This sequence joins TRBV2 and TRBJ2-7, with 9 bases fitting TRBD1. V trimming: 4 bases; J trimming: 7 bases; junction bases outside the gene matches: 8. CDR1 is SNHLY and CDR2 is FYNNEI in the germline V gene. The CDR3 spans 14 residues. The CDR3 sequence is CASSVDRGKGEQYF. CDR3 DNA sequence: TGTGCCAGCAGTGTCGACAGGGGGAAGGGGGAGCAGTACTTC.

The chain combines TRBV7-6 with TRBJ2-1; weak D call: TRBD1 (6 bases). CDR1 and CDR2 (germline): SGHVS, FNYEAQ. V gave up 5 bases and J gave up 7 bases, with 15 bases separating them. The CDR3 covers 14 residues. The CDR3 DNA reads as TGTGCCAGCAGCCCTTACACAGGGAATAATGAGCAGTTCTTC. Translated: CASSPYTGNNEQFF.

CDR3 nucleotide sequence: TGTGCCAGCAGTGAACTCCGTGGCACTGAAGCTTTCTTT. This translates into CASSELRGTEAFF. The gene calls are TRBV6-1 and TRBJ1-1; unclear D gene. The germline V gene has CDR1 MNHNS and CDR2 SASEGT. The germline V and J ends were trimmed by 2 bases and 4 bases, with 8 bases remaining between them. The CDR3 runs 13 residues.

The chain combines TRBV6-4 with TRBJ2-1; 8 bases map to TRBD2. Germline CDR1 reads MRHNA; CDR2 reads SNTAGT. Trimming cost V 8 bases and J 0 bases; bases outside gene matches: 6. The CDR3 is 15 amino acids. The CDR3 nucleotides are TGTGCCAGCCGCGCGGGGGGCTTCTCCTACAATGAGCAGTTCTTC. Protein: CASRAGGFSYNEQFF.

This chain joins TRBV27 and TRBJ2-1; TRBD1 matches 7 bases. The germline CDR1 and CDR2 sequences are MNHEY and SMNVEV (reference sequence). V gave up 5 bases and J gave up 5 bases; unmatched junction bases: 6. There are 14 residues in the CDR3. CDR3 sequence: CASSPRQGNNEQFF. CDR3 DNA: TGTGCCAGCAGTCCCCGACAGGGAAACAATGAGCAGTTCTTC.

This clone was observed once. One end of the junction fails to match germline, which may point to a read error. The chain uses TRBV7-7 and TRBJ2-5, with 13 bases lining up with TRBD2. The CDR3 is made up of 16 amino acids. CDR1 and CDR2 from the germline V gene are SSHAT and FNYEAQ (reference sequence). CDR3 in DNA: TGTGCTAGCAGCCCAGGACTAGCGGGGGTGCAAGAGACCCAGTACTTC. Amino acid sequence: CASSPGLAGVQETQYF.

Here the CDR3 reads CASSRNRGSNYGYTF. The CDR3 nucleotides are TGCGCCAGCAGCCGGAACAGGGGCTCTAACTATGGCTACACCTTC. The V call is TRBV4-1, the J call TRBJ1-2; 7 bases fit TRBD1. The CDR3 contains 15 residues. The germline gives CDR1 MGHRA, CDR2 YSYEKL. Germline trimming cut 4 bases from V and 0 bases from J; bases unmatched to any gene: 5.

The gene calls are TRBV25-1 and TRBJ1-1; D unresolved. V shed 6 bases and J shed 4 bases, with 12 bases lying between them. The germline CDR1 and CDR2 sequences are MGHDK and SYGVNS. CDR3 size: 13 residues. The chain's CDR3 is CASRREPSTEAFF. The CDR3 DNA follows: TGTGCCAGCAGGCGGGAACCGAGCACTGAAGCTTTCTTT. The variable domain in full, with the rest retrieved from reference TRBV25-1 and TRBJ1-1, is EADIYQTPRYLVIGTGKKITLECSQTMGHDKMYWYQQDPGMELHLIHYSYGVNSTEKGDLSSESTVSRIRTEHFPLTLESARPSHTSQYLCASRREPSTEAFFGQGTRLTVV.

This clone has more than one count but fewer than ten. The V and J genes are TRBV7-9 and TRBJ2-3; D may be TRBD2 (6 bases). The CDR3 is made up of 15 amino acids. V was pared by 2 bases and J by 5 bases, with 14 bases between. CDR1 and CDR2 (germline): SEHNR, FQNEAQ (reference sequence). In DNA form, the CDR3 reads TGTGCCAGCAGCTTAAAGGGACTCGGGGGAGATACGCAGTATTTT. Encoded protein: CASSLKGLGGDTQYF. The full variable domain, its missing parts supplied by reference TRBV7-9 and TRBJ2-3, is DTGVSQNPRHKITKRGQNVTFRCDPISEHNRLYWYRQTLGQGPEFLTYFQNEAQLEKSRLLSDRFSAERPKGSFSTLEIQRTEQGDSAMYLCASSLKGLGGDTQYFGPGTRLTVL.

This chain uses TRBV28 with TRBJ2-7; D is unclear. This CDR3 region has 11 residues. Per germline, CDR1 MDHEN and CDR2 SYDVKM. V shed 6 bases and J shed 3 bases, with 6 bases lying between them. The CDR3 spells CASRIHYEQYF. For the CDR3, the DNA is TGTGCCAGCAGGATCCACTACGAGCAGTACTTC.

The CDR3 nucleotides read TGTGCCAGCAGCCCCGGGAATGTCTGGGGCAATGAGCAGTTCTTC. Translating it yields CASSPGNVWGNEQFF. The chain has TRBV9 and TRBJ2-1; TRBD2 might be the D (5 bases). Trimming stripped 4 bases from V and 6 bases from J, with 17 bases between. The CDR3 totals 15 residues. The germline CDR1 and CDR2 sequences are SGDLS and YYNGEE.

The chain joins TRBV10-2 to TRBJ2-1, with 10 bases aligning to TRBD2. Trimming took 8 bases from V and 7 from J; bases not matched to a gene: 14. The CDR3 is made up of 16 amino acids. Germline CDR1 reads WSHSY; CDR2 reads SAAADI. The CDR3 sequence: CASRPAQRGGDNEQFF. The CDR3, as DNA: TGCGCCAGCCGACCTGCCCAGCGGGGGGGTGATAATGAGCAGTTCTTC.

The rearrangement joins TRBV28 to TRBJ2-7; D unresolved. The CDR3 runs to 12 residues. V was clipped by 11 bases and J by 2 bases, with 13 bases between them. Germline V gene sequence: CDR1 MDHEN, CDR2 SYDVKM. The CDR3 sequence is CASARAAYEQYF. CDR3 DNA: TGTGCCTCGGCCCGGGCAGCCTACGAGCAGTACTTC.

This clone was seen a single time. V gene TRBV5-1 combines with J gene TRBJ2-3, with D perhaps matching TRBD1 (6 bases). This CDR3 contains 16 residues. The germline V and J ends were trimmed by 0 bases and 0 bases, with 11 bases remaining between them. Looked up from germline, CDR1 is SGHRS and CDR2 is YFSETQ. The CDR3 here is CASSLVSGASTDTQYF. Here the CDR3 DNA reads TGCGCCAGCAGCTTGGTTTCAGGGGCTAGCACAGATACGCAGTATTTT.

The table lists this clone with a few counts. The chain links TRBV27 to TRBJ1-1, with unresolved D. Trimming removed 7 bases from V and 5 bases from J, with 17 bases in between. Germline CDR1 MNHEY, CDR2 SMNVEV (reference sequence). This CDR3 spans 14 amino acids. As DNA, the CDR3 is TGTGCCAGCAAGTCAGCCCCGGTGATAACTGAAGCTTTCTTT. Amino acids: CASKSAPVITEAFF.

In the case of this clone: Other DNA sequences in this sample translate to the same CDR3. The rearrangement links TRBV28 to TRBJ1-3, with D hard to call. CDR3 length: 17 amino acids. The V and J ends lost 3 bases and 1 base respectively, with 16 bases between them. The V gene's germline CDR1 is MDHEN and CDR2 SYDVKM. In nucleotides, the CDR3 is TGTGCCAGCAGTTTGATACCATACTCTGGGTCTGGAAACACCATATATTTT. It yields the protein CASSLIPYSGSGNTIYF.

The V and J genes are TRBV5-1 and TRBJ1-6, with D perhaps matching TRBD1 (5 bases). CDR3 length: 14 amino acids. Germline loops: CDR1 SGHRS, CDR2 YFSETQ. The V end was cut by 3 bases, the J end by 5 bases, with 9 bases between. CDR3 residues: CASSSTDNNSPLHF. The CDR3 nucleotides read TGCGCCAGCAGCTCGACAGATAATAATTCACCCCTCCACTTT.

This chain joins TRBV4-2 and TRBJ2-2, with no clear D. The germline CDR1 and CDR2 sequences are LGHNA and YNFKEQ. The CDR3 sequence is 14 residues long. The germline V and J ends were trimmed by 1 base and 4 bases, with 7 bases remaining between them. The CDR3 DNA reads TGTGCCAGCAGCCAAGGAATGGCCACCGGGGAGCTGTTTTTT. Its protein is CASSQGMATGELFF.

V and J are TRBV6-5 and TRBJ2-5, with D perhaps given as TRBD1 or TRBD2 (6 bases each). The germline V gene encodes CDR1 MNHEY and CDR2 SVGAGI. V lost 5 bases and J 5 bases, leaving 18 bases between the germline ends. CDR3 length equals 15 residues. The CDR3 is CASSLSPGAVETQYF. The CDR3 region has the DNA TGTGCCAGCAGTCTTTCCCCGGGGGCTGTGGAGACCCAGTACTTC.

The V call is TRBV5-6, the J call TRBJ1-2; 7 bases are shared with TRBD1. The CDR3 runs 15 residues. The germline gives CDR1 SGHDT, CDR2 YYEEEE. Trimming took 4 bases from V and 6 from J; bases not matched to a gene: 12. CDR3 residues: CASSGTGAGFDGYTF. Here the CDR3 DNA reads TGTGCCAGCAGCGGCACAGGGGCCGGTTTCGATGGCTACACCTTC.

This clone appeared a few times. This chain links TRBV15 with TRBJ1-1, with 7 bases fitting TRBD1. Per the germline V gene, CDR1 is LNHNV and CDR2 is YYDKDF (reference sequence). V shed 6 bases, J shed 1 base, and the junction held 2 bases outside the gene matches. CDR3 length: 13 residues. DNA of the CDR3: TGTGCCACCAGGGGGACAGCGAACACTGAAGCTTTCTTT. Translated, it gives CATRGTANTEAFF.